The subject of this entry is one T cell receptor beta chain. TCR beta CDR3 sequences were amplified from RNA transcripts. Primed by the HTBI set, a first-round RT-PCR was run on the TCR CDR3. TCRdb processed the multiplex PCR reads anew with MiXCR; each CDR3 protein has one entry. Of about 250,000 distinct CDR3 sequences listed, about 25% are singletons. The data are from a study of T cells in Graves' hyperthyroidism and ophthalmopathy. CDR3 size: 14 residues. The germline V and J ends were trimmed by 6 bases and 10 bases, with 21 bases remaining between them. The germline V gene has CDR1 MNHNS and CDR2 SASEGT.

The V gene is TRBV6-1, the J gene TRBJ1-1, with D unclear. What was sequenced was blood. This sequence was found in a woman in her thirties or forties with Graves' ophthalmopathy. CDR3 nucleotide sequence: TGTGCCAGCAGGACCGGCCGGGATAGGTATCGAGCTTTCTTT. Encoded protein: CASRTGRDRYRAFF.